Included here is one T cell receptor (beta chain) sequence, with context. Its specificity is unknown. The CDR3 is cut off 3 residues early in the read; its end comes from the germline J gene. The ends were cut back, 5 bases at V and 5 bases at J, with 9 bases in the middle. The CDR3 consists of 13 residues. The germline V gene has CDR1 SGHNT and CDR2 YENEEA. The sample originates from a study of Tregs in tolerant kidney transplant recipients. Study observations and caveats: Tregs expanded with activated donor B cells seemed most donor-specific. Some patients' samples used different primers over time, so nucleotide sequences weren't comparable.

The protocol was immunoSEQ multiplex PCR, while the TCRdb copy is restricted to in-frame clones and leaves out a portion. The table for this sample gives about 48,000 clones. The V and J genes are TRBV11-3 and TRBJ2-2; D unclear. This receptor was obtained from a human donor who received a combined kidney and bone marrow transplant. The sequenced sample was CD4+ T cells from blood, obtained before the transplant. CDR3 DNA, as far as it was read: TGTGCCAGCAGCCCTGCCGCGACCGGGGAG. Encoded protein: CASSPAATGE. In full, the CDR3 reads CASSPAATGELFF.